This T cell receptor beta chain is drawn from a study of human T cells and chemical hapten exposure (dated by TCRdb to about 2021). Broadly, across the study: For sensitization, 2% DPC in acetone was applied to an approximately 2 cm by approximately 2 cm area of upper inner arm skin. Throughout the approximately 24-week study period, patients were also given weekly therapeutic DPC doses on the scalp. Patch testing on the upper back used Finn chambers containing 0.01% DPC, with scoring done after 6 days according to International Contact Dermatitis Research Group standards. The patient cohort, mostly female, included alopecia areata with under or over 50% scalp involvement, alopecia totalis and alopecia universalis. Libraries were pooled for sequencing, and per-sample TCR yields varied mainly because of small differences in library volumes within the pool. Peripheral blood TCR repertoire changes were tracked in vivo in alopecia patients during primary and secondary sensitization to the hapten diphenylcyclopropenone (DPC). Blood samples were taken from patients before sensitization (week 0) and then at 2, 6 and about 24 weeks after DPC sensitization. For TCR sequencing, blood came from about 28 alopecia patients at anywhere from one to four time points (pre-sensitization, 2, 6 and 24 weeks). Findings and caveats that apply to the study as a whole: The number of PT1 expanded TCRs positively correlated with patch test score, significant at thresholds 8, 16 and 32 but not 4. Significantly more large CDR3 similarity clusters were formed by expanded TCRs than by pre-sensitization or healthy control sets, consistent with antigen-driven responses. Because every patient had alopecia, a presumed autoimmune disease, the patients' immune response might differ from that of healthy individuals. DPC sensitization did not change the number of TCRs with a frequency above 1 in 1000, and there was no evidence of changes in global repertoire structure. After repeated subsampling, the strength of the expansion versus patch-test correlation and the threshold at which it became significant changed.

Preparation of the library involved RACE. TCRdb names NextSeq 500 as the instrument used. During library preparation, unique molecular identifiers were attached to individual cDNA molecules so that TCRs could be counted quantitatively and reproducibly. Each blood RNA sample was used to sequence both TCR alpha and TCR beta chains. Concerning the study's data processing: The median number of TCRs per sample was over 95,000, ranging from 23,224 to 690,600. V, J and CDR3 annotation of the TCR reads was performed with the Decombinator software suite. For the PS versus PT1 abundance plots, all samples were subsampled to the same number of TCRs (28,000). TCRs were defined as expanded if absent before sensitization and observed at least eight times at the 2-week time point. The public reads were quality trimmed at Q25 with fastp and then assembled into clones with MiXCR by TCRdb, keeping productive beta chains. Records with the same CDR3 protein are collapsed into one entry carrying the most frequent genes and DNA. The V and J calls follow TCRdb's processing rather than the paper's. Here the sample has approximately 89,000 distinct CDR3 sequences; 6% to 8.5% occur a single time. The ten biggest clones cover approximately 1.3% of the sample.

The sample's time point, from its label and the paper: patch test 2, 6 weeks after DPC sensitization. The treatment or condition label of this sample denotes: therapeutic diphenylcyclopropenone sensitization with weekly scalp DPC. At each patch-test visit, blood was drawn before the patch test was applied. Eligible patients were aged 18 to 70, diagnosed with alopecia, deemed suitable for DPC therapy, and excluded if pregnant. Total RNA was extracted from unfractionated whole blood that had been collected in Tempus Blood RNA tubes. This clonotype was found many times. Which antigen it targets is not known. Base qualities are missing; no much larger clone stands one base away. Its CDR3 holds 17 amino acids, cysteine through phenylalanine. Only CDR3 DNA remains: 51 bases, in frame from the first base. V is clipped by 5 bases and J by 1 base, and the sequence between their germline boundaries is 20 bases long.

The V and J segments used are TRBV12-3 or TRBV12-4 and TRBJ1-1; the D gene is possibly TRBD1, with 6 bases matching. The origin of this receptor is a woman aged 25 to 39 with alopecia areata. Some clones in this sample may be carry-over from other donors' samples. Sequences were derived from whole blood, sampled in connection with sensitization to the hapten diphenylcyclopropenone (DPC). CDR3 loop: CASSGSGQYPPNTEAFF. The bases read TGTGCCAGCAGTGGATCTGGACAGTATCCACCGAACACTGAAGCTTTCTTT.